The source of this T cell receptor (beta chain) is a study of T cells in Graves' hyperthyroidism and ophthalmopathy (dated by TCRdb to the late 2010s). With respect to the entire study: Peripheral blood was collected at initial diagnosis, before any treatment. Prospective prediction of ophthalmopathy was tested in an independent validation cohort consisting of about 20 hyperthyroidism patients and around 17 patients who later progressed to ophthalmopathy. In several Graves' hyperthyroidism patients, the study also compared T-cell repertoires from thyroid tissue with T-cell repertoires from blood. To identify TCR V-J signatures that set the groups apart, the researchers used a discovery cohort of approximately 98 patients, made up of approximately 43 with Graves' ophthalmopathy and some 58 with stable Graves' hyperthyroidism. The paper describes TCR Vbeta CDR3 sequencing of roughly 130 peripheral blood samples, made up of 43 ophthalmopathy patients, approximately 73 hyperthyroidism patients and about 17 progressor patients. After sampling, hyperthyroidism patients received methimazole starting at 30 mg daily, and ophthalmopathy patients received high-dose intravenous methylprednisolone. The 100 discovery patients were divided at random into training and test sets in a 7:3 ratio. The study at large found these results: Most expanded thyroid clonotypes (frequency above 0.001) were also detected in blood, a finding suggesting that blood repertoires may reflect thyroid immune responses. No statistical method was used to fix the sample size in advance, and group allocation was not hidden from the investigators. During validation, the model predicted progression to ophthalmopathy a median of around six months ahead of onset, with 60% to 71% sensitivity and less than 85% specificity. Ophthalmopathy was separated from stable hyperthyroidism by a 13 V-J signature model, with roughly 88% sensitivity and just over 81% specificity obtained in cross-validation and 80%/75% obtained in testing.

A distance of 12 bases separates the germline ends of V and J, which lose 7 bases and 11 bases respectively. The germline V gene provides CDR1 SNHLY and CDR2 FYNNEI. The CDR3 has 12 amino acids, counting the end cysteine and phenylalanine. The only DNA kept is the CDR3, 36 bases in frame from the first base. The TCR beta CDR3 regions were amplified from the RNA transcripts. A first-round RT-PCR of the TCR CDR3 used the HTBI primer set with the Qiagen OneStep RT-PCR kit. Libraries were constructed in a second round of multiplex PCR, after which size selection and purification were carried out. Paired-end sequencing of the libraries was performed with 100 bp reads on an Illumina HiSeq2000. The authors' analysis ran thus. SOAPnuke was used to process the raw data, throwing out any read that contained adapters or uncalled bases, had a mean Phred below 15, or lacked an exact constant-primer or identifier match. COPE v1.2.5 was used to merge the high-quality paired reads, and each unique nucleotide sequence was defined as a clonotype. MiTCR v1.1 was used to align clonotypes to the IMGT TRBV, TRBD and TRBJ reference segments. Only V-J combinations with frequency above 0.0001, covering 99% to 99.2% of repertoires, were analysed. A TCS score was defined as the ratio between F50 (clonal expansion) and ExV (chaos), using BLOSUM62-based TCRdist between CDR3 peptides within each V-J. Welch's t-statistics and random forest reduced roughly 530 V-J features to roughly 13, which were used in a naive Bayes classifier (R e1071). Thyroid-blood repertoire similarity was quantified with the Morisita-Horn index. TCRdb itself trimmed the public reads at Q25 with fastp, ran MiXCR and retained productive beta chains. Identical CDR3 proteins give one entry, which carries the most common genes and DNA. TCRdb, rather than the study authors, made the V and J calls. The sample table lists 750,000 to 950,000 distinct CDR3 sequences, 35% to 40% of them with a count of one. The top ten constitute 8.9% of the sample.

A word on this clonotype: What this receptor recognizes is not known. No base qualities exist here, and no much larger clone lies one base off it.

Stable Graves' hyperthyroidism was defined as the absence of progression to ophthalmopathy over 18 months of follow-up. The hyperthyroidism patients were between 18 and 65 years old and newly diagnosed, with a disease duration of less than 2 months. The study excluded patients with uncontrolled infections, other autoimmune diseases, pregnancy or lactation. Diagnoses were based on clinical symptoms, serum thyroxine and TRAb, thyroid ultrasound and orbital computed tomography. PBMCs were separated from under 11 ml of fresh peripheral blood using Ficoll-Paque density gradient centrifugation. Total RNA was extracted using Trizol reagent, and RNA quality was assessed on an Agilent 2100 Bioanalyzer.

What was sequenced was blood. The receptor was isolated from a man aged 18 to 29 with Graves' hyperthyroidism. The sequence is built from TRBV2 and TRBJ1-6; the D gene cannot be named for sure. The DNA sequence is given as TGTGCCAGCACGACGGCGCTTGCACCCCTCCACTTT. The translation is CASTTALAPLHF.